The text below deals with one T cell receptor (beta chain). As yet, its antigen is unknown. This sample is part of a study of T cell responses to AZD1222 COVID-19 vaccine. Profiled with immunoSEQ multiplex PCR; TCRdb holds only in-frame clones, not every one. The data hold some 280,000 clones, with roughly 93% observed a single time. Per germline, CDR1 SGHRS and CDR2 YFSETQ. Trimming shortened V by 0 bases and J by 10 bases, and 13 bases separated the two germline ends. The CDR3 loop spans 13 amino acids. Study-wide results and caveats: The CD4 TCRs associated with vaccination extended across spike and predominated at 160-218 and 743-854. In all cases, repertoires were sampled only after the peak T cell response. Clonal diversity was possibly underestimated, and the donors were mostly white British, with more females.

This TCR derives from an adult who received the AZD1222 COVID-19 vaccine. The rearrangement uses TRBV5-1 and TRBJ1-1; tentative D call: TRBD1 (5 bases). Source: peripheral blood, taken 28 days after the second AZD1222 dose. In nucleotides, the CDR3 is TGCGCCAGCAGCTTGGACAGGAGATCGGGAGCTTTCTTT. Protein product: CASSLDRRSGAFF.